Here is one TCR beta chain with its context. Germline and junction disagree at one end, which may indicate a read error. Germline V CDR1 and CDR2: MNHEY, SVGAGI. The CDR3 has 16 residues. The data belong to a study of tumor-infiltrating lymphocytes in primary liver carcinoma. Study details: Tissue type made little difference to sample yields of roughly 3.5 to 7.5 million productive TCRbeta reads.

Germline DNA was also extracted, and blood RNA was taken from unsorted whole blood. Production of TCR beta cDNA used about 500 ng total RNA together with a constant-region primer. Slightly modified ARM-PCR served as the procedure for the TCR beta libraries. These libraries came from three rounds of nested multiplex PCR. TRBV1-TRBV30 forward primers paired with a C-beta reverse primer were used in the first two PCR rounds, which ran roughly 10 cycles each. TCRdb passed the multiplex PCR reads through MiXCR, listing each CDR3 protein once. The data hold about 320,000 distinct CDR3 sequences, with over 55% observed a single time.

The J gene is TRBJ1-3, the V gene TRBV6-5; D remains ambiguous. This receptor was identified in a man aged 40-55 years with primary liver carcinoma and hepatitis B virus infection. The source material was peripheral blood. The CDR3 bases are TGTGCCAGCCGTCATAAGGTCTCGGGAGAAGGAAACACTATATATTTT. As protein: CASRHKVSGEGNTIYF.